The present entry profiles one TCR beta chain with its context. Its target is unknown. The CDR3 has 16 amino acids. Germline lookup yields CDR1 SGDLS and CDR2 YYNGEE. V trimming: 1 base; J trimming: 0 bases; junction bases outside the gene matches: 4. These data are taken from a study of radiotherapy plus CTLA-4 blockade in lung cancer. Background on the study: Of the patients, about 18% showed objective responses and around 34% attained disease control. Points from the study as a whole: Once radiotherapy plus ipilimumab had been given, TCR clones derived from tumor expanded in blood.

Clones were sequenced by immunoSEQ multiplex PCR, and TCRdb holds only the in-frame ones, with some missing. The sample holds over 35,000 clones, roughly four fifths seen once. The source of this sequence is a human donor with non-small cell lung cancer whose response to radiotherapy plus ipilimumab could not be evaluated. Sequences were derived from peripheral blood, sampled from a patient treated with radiotherapy plus ipilimumab. The chain couples TRBV9 to TRBJ1-3; 7 bases line up with TRBD1. The CDR3 loop is CASSVMDRNSGNTIYF. The CDR3 bases are TGTGCCAGCAGCGTAATGGACAGGAACTCTGGAAACACCATATATTTT.